Reported below is one T cell receptor (beta chain). This clonotype was observed at least ten times. Which antigen it targets is not known. No base quality information exists; no much larger clone differs at one position. The library was built by means of 5' RACE. Sequencing took place on a NextSeq 500. The TCR library protocol attached unique molecular identifiers to individual cDNA molecules to correct for sequencing error and PCR bias. Both TCR alpha and beta chains were sequenced, and tight co-correlation was observed between alpha and beta sequence abundances in each sample. Concerning the study's data processing: V gene, J gene and CDR3 annotation of TCR sequences was performed with Decombinator V4. TCRs were defined as expanded if a significant change between any two time points was detected under a Poisson model with p below 0.0001. Abundances of TCRs were expressed as counts per million after normalisation to the total number of TCRs sequenced in each sample. TRAV1-2 paired with TRAJ12, TRAJ20 or TRAJ33 defined MAIT TCRs, while TRAV10 paired with TRAJ18 defined iNKT TCRs. VDJdb, accessed on 1 November 2021, was searched for TCRs annotated for CMV, EBV and SARS-CoV-2, and TCRs annotated for more than one antigen were excluded. TCRdb handled the public reads itself, with Q25 trimming in fastp and clone calling in MiXCR, and kept productive beta chains. Entries are consolidated by CDR3 protein sequence, retaining the most common genes and DNA. The V and J calls follow TCRdb's processing rather than the paper's. The sample table holds about 38,000 distinct CDR3 sequences, of which roughly 4.8% were seen once. The ten largest make up 15% to 20% of the sample.

The data originate from a study of early T cells in non-severe SARS-CoV-2 infection (dated by TCRdb to about 2021). Regarding the complete study: Because TCR sequencing was done on bulk RNA from unsorted whole blood, the alpha and beta chains could not be paired. The investigation overall reported the following: Matching against VDJdb was skewed toward anti-spike CD8 responses, likely underestimated virus-specific expansions, and missed private and CD4 specificities.

The CDR3 numbers 12 residues from cysteine through phenylalanine. The entry retains the CDR3 DNA only, 36 bases that are in frame from base 1. V drops 1 base and J drops 7 bases, leaving 8 bases in between. CDR1 and CDR2, per the germline V gene (reference sequence), are LGHDT and YNNKEL. A case-control design nested within a healthcare worker cohort in London, UK, was used, with weekly nasopharyngeal swab PCR tests and blood sampling performed. Between 23 and 31 March 2020, the week of the UK lockdown, healthcare workers were enrolled and then followed up weekly for as long as 16 weeks. The chain is assembled from TRBV3-1 and TRBJ2-7; the D gene remains uncertain. Sequencing was done on a sample of whole blood. The sequence derives from an adult who was a healthcare worker with PCR-confirmed SARS-CoV-2 infection or an uninfected control (not recorded which). The sequenced DNA is TGTGCCAGCAGCCAAGCCCCCGGGGAGCAGTACTTC. The translation is CASSQAPGEQYF.